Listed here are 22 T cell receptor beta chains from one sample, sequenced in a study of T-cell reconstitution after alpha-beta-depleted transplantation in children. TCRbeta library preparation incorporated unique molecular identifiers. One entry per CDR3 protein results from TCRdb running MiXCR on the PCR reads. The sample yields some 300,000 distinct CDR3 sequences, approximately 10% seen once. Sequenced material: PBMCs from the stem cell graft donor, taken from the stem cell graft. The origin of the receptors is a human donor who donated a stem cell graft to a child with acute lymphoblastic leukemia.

The CDR3 spells CASSVDLGSYEQYF. DNA of the CDR3: TGTGCCAGCAGCGTCGACTTGGGGTCCTACGAGCAGTACTTC. The rearrangement joins TRBV9 to TRBJ2-7; D ambiguous. This CDR3 has 14 residues. CDR1 and CDR2 (germline): SGDLS, YYNGEE. With 2 bases removed from V and 1 base from J, the gap between germline ends came to 10 bases.

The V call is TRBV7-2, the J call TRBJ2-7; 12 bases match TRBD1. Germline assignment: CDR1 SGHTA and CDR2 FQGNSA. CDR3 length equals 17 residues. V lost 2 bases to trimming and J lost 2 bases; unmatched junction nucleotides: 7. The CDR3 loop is CASSLTRDRGRPYEQYF. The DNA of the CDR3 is TGTGCCAGCAGCTTAACTCGGGACAGGGGGCGGCCCTACGAGCAGTACTTC.

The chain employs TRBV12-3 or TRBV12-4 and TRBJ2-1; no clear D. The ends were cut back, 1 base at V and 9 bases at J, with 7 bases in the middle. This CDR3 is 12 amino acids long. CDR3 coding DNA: TGTGCCAGCAGTTTAGGGATCCGTGAGCAGTTCTTC. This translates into CASSLGIREQFF.

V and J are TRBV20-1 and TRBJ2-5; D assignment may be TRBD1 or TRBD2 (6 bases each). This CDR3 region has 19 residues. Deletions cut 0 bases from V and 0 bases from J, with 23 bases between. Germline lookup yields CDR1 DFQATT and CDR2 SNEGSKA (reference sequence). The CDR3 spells CSARDLLGGEGGNQETQYF. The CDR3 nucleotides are TGCAGTGCTAGAGATCTCTTAGGGGGAGAGGGGGGCAACCAAGAGACCCAGTACTTC.

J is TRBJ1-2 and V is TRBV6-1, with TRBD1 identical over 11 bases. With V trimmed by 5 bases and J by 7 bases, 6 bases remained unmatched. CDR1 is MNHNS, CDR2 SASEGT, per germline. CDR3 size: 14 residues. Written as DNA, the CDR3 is TGTGCCAGCAGTCCCGGGACAGGGGGTTCTGGCTACACCTTC. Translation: CASSPGTGGSGYTF.

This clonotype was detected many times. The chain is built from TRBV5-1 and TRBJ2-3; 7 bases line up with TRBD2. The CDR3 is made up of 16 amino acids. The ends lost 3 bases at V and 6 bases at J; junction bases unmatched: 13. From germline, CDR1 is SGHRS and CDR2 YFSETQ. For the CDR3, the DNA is TGCGCCAGCAGCTCCCAGGGTGCGGGAGCCCGGGATACGCAGTATTTT. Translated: CASSSQGAGARDTQYF.

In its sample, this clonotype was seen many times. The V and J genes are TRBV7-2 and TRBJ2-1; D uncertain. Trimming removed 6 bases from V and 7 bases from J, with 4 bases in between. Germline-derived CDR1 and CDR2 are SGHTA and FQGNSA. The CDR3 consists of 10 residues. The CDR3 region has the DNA TGTGCCAGCAGGGGGAATGAGCAGTTCTTC. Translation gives CASRGNEQFF.

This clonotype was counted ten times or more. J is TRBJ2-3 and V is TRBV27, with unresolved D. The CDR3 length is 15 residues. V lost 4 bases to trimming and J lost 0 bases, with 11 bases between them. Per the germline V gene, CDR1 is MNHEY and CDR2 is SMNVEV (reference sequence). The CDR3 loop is CASSSRLISTDTQYF. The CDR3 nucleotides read TGTGCCAGCAGTTCCCGACTGATTAGCACAGATACGCAGTATTTT.

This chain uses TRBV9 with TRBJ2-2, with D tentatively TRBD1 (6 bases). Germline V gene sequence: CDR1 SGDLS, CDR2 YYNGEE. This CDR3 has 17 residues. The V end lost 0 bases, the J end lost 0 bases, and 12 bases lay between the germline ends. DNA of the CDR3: TGTGCCAGCAGCGTAGTCCAGGGGCAGCCGAACACCGGGGAGCTGTTTTTT. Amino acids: CASSVVQGQPNTGELFF.

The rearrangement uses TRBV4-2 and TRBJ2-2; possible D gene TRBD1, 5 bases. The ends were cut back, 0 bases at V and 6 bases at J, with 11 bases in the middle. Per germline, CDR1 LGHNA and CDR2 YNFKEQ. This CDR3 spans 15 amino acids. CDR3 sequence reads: CASSQEGRVAGELFF. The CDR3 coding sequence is TGTGCCAGCAGCCAAGAGGGCAGGGTGGCCGGGGAGCTGTTTTTT.

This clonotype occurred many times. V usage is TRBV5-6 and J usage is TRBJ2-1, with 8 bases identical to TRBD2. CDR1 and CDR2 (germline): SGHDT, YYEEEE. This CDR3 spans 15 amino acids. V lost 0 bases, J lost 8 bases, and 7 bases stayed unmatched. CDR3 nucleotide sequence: TGTGCCAGCAGCTTGGTGTTAGCGGGAAGTCATGAGCAGTTCTTC. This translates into CASSLVLAGSHEQFF.

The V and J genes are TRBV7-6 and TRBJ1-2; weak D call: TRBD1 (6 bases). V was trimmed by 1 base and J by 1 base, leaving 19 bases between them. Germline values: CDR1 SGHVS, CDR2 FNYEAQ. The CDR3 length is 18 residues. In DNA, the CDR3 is TGTGCCAGCAGCTTAGACCTATCGCGACAGGACCTTAACTATGGCTACACCTTC. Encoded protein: CASSLDLSRQDLNYGYTF.

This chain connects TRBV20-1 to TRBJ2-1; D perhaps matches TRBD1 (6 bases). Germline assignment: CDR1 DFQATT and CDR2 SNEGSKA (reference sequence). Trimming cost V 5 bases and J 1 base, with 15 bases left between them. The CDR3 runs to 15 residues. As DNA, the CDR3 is TGCAGTGCTGTACGTCAGGGGTTTTCCTACAATGAGCAGTTCTTC. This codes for CSAVRQGFSYNEQFF.

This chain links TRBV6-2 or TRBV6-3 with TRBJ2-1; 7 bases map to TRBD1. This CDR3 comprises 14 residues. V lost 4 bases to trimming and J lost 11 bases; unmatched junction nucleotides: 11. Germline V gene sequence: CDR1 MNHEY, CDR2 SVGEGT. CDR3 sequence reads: CASSSGTAGLQQFF. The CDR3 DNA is TGTGCCAGCAGTTCCGGGACAGCCGGCCTGCAGCAGTTCTTC.

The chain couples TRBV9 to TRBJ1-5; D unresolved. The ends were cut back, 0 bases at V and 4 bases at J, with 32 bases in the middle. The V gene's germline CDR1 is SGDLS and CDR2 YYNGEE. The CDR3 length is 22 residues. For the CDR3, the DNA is TGTGCCAGCAGCGTAGGGAGGCCCACTTATACCAGCCCCTCACGATATAATCAGCCCCAGCATTTT. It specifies CASSVGRPTYTSPSRYNQPQHF.

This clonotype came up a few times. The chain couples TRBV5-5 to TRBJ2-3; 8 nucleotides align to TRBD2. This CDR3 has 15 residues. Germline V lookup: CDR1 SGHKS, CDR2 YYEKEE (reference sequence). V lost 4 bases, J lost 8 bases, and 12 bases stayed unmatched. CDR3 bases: TGTGCCAGCAGCCCTTCGGGGGGGCCCAGGGGTACGCAGTATTTT. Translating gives CASSPSGGPRGTQYF.

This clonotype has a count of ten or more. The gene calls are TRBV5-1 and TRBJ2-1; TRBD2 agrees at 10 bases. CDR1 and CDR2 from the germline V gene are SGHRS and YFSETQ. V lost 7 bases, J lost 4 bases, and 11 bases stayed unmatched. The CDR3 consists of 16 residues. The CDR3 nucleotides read TGCGCCAGCGGCCATGCCGGGACTAGCGTATACAATGAGCAGTTCTTC. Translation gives CASGHAGTSVYNEQFF.

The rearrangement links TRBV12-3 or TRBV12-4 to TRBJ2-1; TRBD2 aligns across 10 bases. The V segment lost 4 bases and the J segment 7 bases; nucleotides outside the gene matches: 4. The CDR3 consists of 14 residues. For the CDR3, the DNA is TGTGCCAGCAGTTCCCTAGCGGGAGTGAATGAGCAGTTCTTC. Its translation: CASSSLAGVNEQFF.

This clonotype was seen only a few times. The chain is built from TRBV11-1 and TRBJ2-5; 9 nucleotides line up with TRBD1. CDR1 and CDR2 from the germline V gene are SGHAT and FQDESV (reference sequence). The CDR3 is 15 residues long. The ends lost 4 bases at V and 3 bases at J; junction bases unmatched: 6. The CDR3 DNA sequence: TGTGCCAGCAGCTCGGGACAGGGAGATGAAGAGACCCAGTACTTC. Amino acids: CASSSGQGDEETQYF.

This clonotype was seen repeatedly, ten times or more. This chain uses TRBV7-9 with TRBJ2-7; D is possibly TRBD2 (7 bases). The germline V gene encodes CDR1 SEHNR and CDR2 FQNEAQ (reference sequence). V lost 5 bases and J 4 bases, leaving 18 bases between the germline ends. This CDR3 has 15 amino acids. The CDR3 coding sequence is TGTGCCAGCAGCCCTAGCGGACGAGGGGGATACGAGCAGTACTTC. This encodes CASSPSGRGGYEQYF. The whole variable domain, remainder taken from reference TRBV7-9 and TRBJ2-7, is DTGVSQNPRHKITKRGQNVTFRCDPISEHNRLYWYRQTLGQGPEFLTYFQNEAQLEKSRLLSDRFSAERPKGSFSTLEIQRTEQGDSAMYLCASSPSGRGGYEQYFGPGTRLTVT.

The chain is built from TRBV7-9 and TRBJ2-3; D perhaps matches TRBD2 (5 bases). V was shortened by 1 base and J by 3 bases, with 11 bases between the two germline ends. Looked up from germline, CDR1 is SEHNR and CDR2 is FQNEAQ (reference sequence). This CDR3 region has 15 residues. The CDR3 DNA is TGTGCCAGCAGCTTAGTGTTACGGGGTACAGATACGCAGTATTTT. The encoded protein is CASSLVLRGTDTQYF.

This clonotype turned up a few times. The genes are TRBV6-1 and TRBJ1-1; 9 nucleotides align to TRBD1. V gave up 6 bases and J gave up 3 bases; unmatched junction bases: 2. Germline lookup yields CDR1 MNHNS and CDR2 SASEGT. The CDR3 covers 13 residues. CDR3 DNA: TGTGCCAGCAGGTGGACAGGGGACACTGAAGCTTTCTTT. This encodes CASRWTGDTEAFF.